Given below is one TCR beta chain in context. Its antigen remains unidentified. The data belong to a study of graft-versus-host responses after intestinal transplantation. The overall study: Anti-thymocyte globulin served as induction for all recipients, who then took tacrolimus and steroids for about 3 years.

The assay was immunoSEQ multiplex PCR, and TCRdb's table has in-frame clones only and misses some. The repertoire includes about 81,000 clones, 85% to 95% of them detected once, and approximately 0.32% sits in the top ten. Germline V gene data show CDR1 as SGDLS and CDR2 as YYNGEE. Losses at the gene ends were 0 bases for V and 4 bases for J; bases not matched to a gene: 6. The CDR3 is made up of 16 amino acids. Study findings and constraints: Allografts carried high graft-versus-host to host-versus-graft clonal ratios in patients having graft-donor T cell macrochimerism.

Sequencing used unstimulated CD4+ T cells sorted from spleen or lymph node cells, obtained before transplant. V gene TRBV9 combines with J gene TRBJ2-5; 10 nucleotides align to TRBD2. The source of this sequence is a human donor who was the organ donor for an intestinal transplant. The CDR3 sequence is CASSVGASGSPETQYF. For the CDR3, the DNA is TGTGCCAGCAGCGTAGGGGCTAGCGGGAGCCCAGAGACCCAGTACTTC.